The TCR beta chain under discussion was sequenced for a study of molecular identifiers for immune sequencing clone quantification. Germline-derived CDR1 and CDR2 are DFQATT and SNEGSKA (reference sequence). V gave up 1 base and J gave up 2 bases, with 9 bases separating them. The CDR3 loop spans 13 amino acids. The bulk TCR libraries were made with methods described before and with listed TCR primers. TCRdb re-called the PCR reads through MiXCR, storing one row per CDR3 protein. The sample records around 480,000 distinct CDR3 sequences, 25% being singletons. This clonotype was seen ten or more times. J is TRBJ2-7 and V is TRBV20-1; D gene unclear. Specimen: naive CD8+ T cells from blood, with Jurkat cell RNA spiked in. Documented subset: FACS-sorted CD8+CD4-CCR7+CD45RA+ naive T cells. This sequence was found in a human donor in good health. Some libraries in this study had Jurkat cell RNA spiked in. The CDR3 region is CSARVRSAYEQYF. CDR3 nucleotide sequence: TGCAGTGCTAGAGTACGGAGCGCCTACGAGCAGTACTTC.